This passage covers 26 T cell receptor beta chains from one sample sequenced in a study of T cell responses to AZD1222 COVID-19 vaccine. TCRdb's table, derived via immunoSEQ multiplex PCR, lists solely in-frame clones and lacks some. The sample has about 140,000 clones, about 90% seen once. The specimen comprised peripheral blood, sampled 28 days after the second dose of the MenACWY control vaccine. The receptors stem from an adult who received the MenACWY meningococcal vaccine as a control.

For the CDR3, the DNA is TGTGCCAGCAGCTCAGGGTTTTCTGGAAACACCATATATTTT. Protein: CASSSGFSGNTIYF. V usage is TRBV7-9 and J usage is TRBJ1-3, with D possibly being TRBD1 (5 bases). The CDR3 sequence is 14 residues long. Deletions cut 4 bases from V and 1 base from J, with 8 bases between. Germline CDR1 is SEHNR and CDR2 is FQNEAQ (reference sequence).

V gene TRBV19 combines with J gene TRBJ1-5; TRBD1 agrees at 7 bases. Germline V gene sequence: CDR1 LNHDA, CDR2 SQIVND (reference sequence). The CDR3 runs 17 residues. After removal of 7 bases from V and 1 base from J, the junction contained 13 bases not matched to a gene. CDR3: CASTTSQTGASNQPQHF. The CDR3 DNA is TGTGCCAGTACCACCTCCCAAACAGGGGCGAGCAATCAGCCCCAGCATTTT.

The CDR3 sequence is CASSLVPSLRPETQYF. CDR3 coding DNA: TGTGCCAGCAGCTTAGTTCCTAGCTTACGGCCAGAGACCCAGTACTTC. J is TRBJ2-5 and V is TRBV7-8; D perhaps matches TRBD2 (5 bases). The CDR3 is 16 residues long. CDR1 and CDR2 (germline): SGHVS, FQNEAQ. With 1 base removed from V and 4 bases from J, the gap between germline ends came to 16 bases.

The rearrangement links TRBV30 to TRBJ2-1, with 9 bases lining up with TRBD1. This CDR3 region has 15 residues. The V gene's germline CDR1 is GTSNPN and CDR2 SVGIG (reference sequence). Trimming cost V 2 bases and J 5 bases; bases outside gene matches: 7. DNA for the CDR3: TGTGCCTGGAGTTTGGGGACAGGGTGGAACAATGAGCAGTTCTTC. The encoded protein is CAWSLGTGWNNEQFF.

The V and J genes are TRBV11-2 and TRBJ2-1; 9 nucleotides match TRBD2. Germline V gives CDR1 SGHAT, CDR2 FQNNGV. There are 14 residues in the CDR3. V shed 0 bases and J 13 bases; nucleotides not matched to a gene: 7. This CDR3 is CASSLEGGGVSQFF. As DNA, the CDR3 is TGTGCCAGCAGCTTAGAGGGCGGGGGGGTCTCCCAGTTCTTC.

J is TRBJ1-2 and V is TRBV19; 9 nucleotides line up with TRBD1. This CDR3 is 12 amino acids long. Trimming removed 10 bases from V and 6 bases from J; junction bases left unmatched: 6. The V gene's germline CDR1 is LNHDA and CDR2 SQIVND (reference sequence). The DNA for the CDR3 is TGTGCCACCCAACAGGGGGCTGATGGCTACACCTTC. It codes for CATQQGADGYTF.

CDR3 sequence (DNA): TGTGCCAGCTCACCACGGAACAGGGTAGCAACCTACGAGCAGTACTTC. Translating gives CASSPRNRVATYEQYF. The chain employs TRBV18 and TRBJ2-7; D may be TRBD1 (6 bases). V was shortened by 1 base and J by 2 bases, with 15 bases between the two germline ends. The CDR3 length is 16 residues. The V gene's germline CDR1 is KGHSH and CDR2 LQKENI.

The rearrangement joins TRBV6-5 to TRBJ2-7, with D maybe TRBD2 (6 bases). This CDR3 comprises 13 residues. V lost 5 bases, J lost 7 bases, and 15 bases lay in between. CDR1 and CDR2 (germline): MNHEY, SVGAGI. In DNA form, the CDR3 reads TGTGCCAGCAGTACTGGAGGGCCCGGAGAGCAGTACTTC. Amino acid sequence: CASSTGGPGEQYF.

This clone was seen a few times. The chain combines TRBV29-1 with TRBJ2-7; TRBD2 agrees at 8 bases. V shed 2 bases, J shed 2 bases, and the junction held 2 bases outside the gene matches. Per germline, CDR1 SQVTM and CDR2 ANQGSEA. The CDR3 is 13 residues long. The CDR3, as DNA: TGCAGCGTTGAAAGCGGGGGAACCTACGAGCAGTACTTC. Amino acids: CSVESGGTYEQYF.

This clone qualifies as medium-sized. V gene TRBV27 combines with J gene TRBJ1-1; D might be TRBD1 (5 bases). CDR3 length: 12 amino acids. Germline lookup yields CDR1 MNHEY and CDR2 SMNVEV (reference sequence). V lost 2 bases and J lost 11, with 12 bases in between. The CDR3, as DNA: TGTGCCAGCAGTTTAGTCGGGACCGCGGCTTTCTTT. It yields the protein CASSLVGTAAFF.

CDR3 sequence: CASSWATVEQFF. For the CDR3, the DNA is TGTGCCAGCAGTTGGGCGACAGTTGAGCAGTTCTTC. The chain carries TRBV12-3 or TRBV12-4 and TRBJ2-1, with D possibly TRBD1 on 5 matching bases. V was pared by 4 bases and J by 9 bases, with 10 bases between. The CDR3 spans 12 residues.

The chain combines TRBV6-5 with TRBJ2-7; possibly TRBD1 for D (6 bases). Germline lookup yields CDR1 MNHEY and CDR2 SVGAGI. The ends were cut back, 7 bases at V and 3 bases at J, with 16 bases in the middle. The length of the CDR3 is 14 residues. CDR3 in DNA: TGTGCCAGCAACACAGGGTCTCTGGGCTACGAGCAGTACTTC. This gives the protein CASNTGSLGYEQYF.

This clone was seen a single time. The chain is built from TRBV6-1 and TRBJ1-5; 11 bases fit TRBD1. The trim removed 2 bases at V and 6 bases at J, leaving 6 bases unmatched. Germline CDR1 reads MNHNS; CDR2 reads SASEGT. This CDR3 is 16 amino acids long. The DNA for the CDR3 is TGTGCCAGCAGTGAATTCGGGACAGGGGGATCTCAGCCCCAGCATTTT. Translated, it gives CASSEFGTGGSQPQHF.

This clone showed up just once. V usage is TRBV29-1 and J usage is TRBJ2-1; D not certain. Trimming removed 6 bases from V and 8 bases from J, with 11 bases in between. This CDR3 has 11 amino acids. CDR1 is SQVTM, CDR2 ANQGSEA, per germline. The CDR3 sequence is CSVDPNDEQFF. The CDR3 nucleotides read TGCAGCGTGGACCCTAATGATGAGCAGTTCTTC.

The J gene is TRBJ2-7, the V gene TRBV7-2; D tentatively fits TRBD1 or TRBD2 (6 bases each). V lost 3 bases and J 7 bases, leaving 25 bases between the germline ends. Germline CDR1 and CDR2: SGHTA and FQGNSA. This CDR3 is built from 17 residues. CDR3: CASSFRSAGQGGREQYF. The CDR3 DNA follows: TGTGCCAGCAGCTTCAGGTCAGCCGGTCAAGGGGGGCGAGAGCAGTACTTC.

This clone was counted once. The J gene is TRBJ1-1, the V gene TRBV7-6; 8 bases line up with TRBD1. The CDR3 runs to 17 residues. The ends lost 2 bases at V and 1 base at J; junction bases unmatched: 9. Germline assignment: CDR1 SGHVS and CDR2 FNYEAQ. Written as DNA, the CDR3 is TGTGCCAGCAGCTTACCCAACCCGGGACAGGAGAACACTGAAGCTTTCTTT. Translation gives CASSLPNPGQENTEAFF.

The chain has TRBV5-6 and TRBJ2-3; no firm D call. The CDR3 runs 16 residues. The V end lost 0 bases, the J end lost 0 bases, and 11 bases lay between the germline ends. Germline assignment: CDR1 SGHDT and CDR2 YYEEEE. For the CDR3, the DNA is TGTGCCAGCAGCTTGGACACCAGATCTAGCACAGATACGCAGTATTTT. It codes for CASSLDTRSSTDTQYF.

This sequence joins TRBV7-3 and TRBJ2-5; possibly TRBD2 for D (6 bases). The length of the CDR3 is 15 residues. Trimming cost V 5 bases and J 2 bases, with 15 bases left between them. CDR1 is SGHTA, CDR2 FQGTGA, per germline. The chain's CDR3 is CASSQLGGEQETQYF. The CDR3 DNA follows: TGTGCCAGCAGCCAGCTGGGCGGGGAACAAGAGACCCAGTACTTC.

The V gene is TRBV19, the J gene TRBJ2-2, with 10 bases aligning to TRBD1. The length of the CDR3 is 15 residues. The V and J ends lost 3 bases and 7 bases, in that order; junction bases with no gene match: 5. Germline V gene sequence: CDR1 LNHDA, CDR2 SQIVND (reference sequence). The CDR3 loop reads CASSMGTGAVGELFF. The CDR3 DNA sequence: TGTGCCAGTAGTATGGGGACAGGGGCGGTCGGGGAGCTGTTTTTT.

This clone was seen a few times. The chain is built from TRBV2 and TRBJ1-3; D perhaps matches TRBD1 (5 bases). Germline V CDR1 and CDR2: SNHLY, FYNNEI. Between the trimmed V and J ends, which lost 4 bases and 3 bases, there was a span of 7 bases. This CDR3 is 13 amino acids long. CDR3 nucleotides: TGTGCCAGCAGTGTTGACAGTGGAAACACCATATATTTT. This translates into CASSVDSGNTIYF.

The V and J genes are TRBV6-5 and TRBJ1-4; D is unresolved. The CDR3 length is 11 residues. The V end lost 8 bases, the J end lost 5 bases, and 6 bases lay between the germline ends. The germline gives CDR1 MNHEY, CDR2 SVGAGI. The CDR3 region is CASLGNEKLFF. In DNA form, the CDR3 reads TGTGCCAGCCTAGGGAATGAAAAACTGTTTTTT.

The CDR3 bases are TGTGCCAGTAGTATCAATAAGAACACTGAAGCTTTCTTT. This sequence encodes CASSINKNTEAFF. The chain joins TRBV19 to TRBJ1-1; D is undetermined. Germline V gene data show CDR1 as LNHDA and CDR2 as SQIVND (reference sequence). Trimming pared 3 bases from V and 1 base from J, leaving 6 bases between. The CDR3 covers 13 residues.

The rearrangement joins TRBV4-3 to TRBJ2-7; D not certain. Germline assignment: CDR1 LGHNA and CDR2 YSLEER. The CDR3 length is 13 residues. Trimming pared 4 bases from V and 3 bases from J, leaving 10 bases between. The CDR3 region is CASSPQQNYEQYF. The CDR3 DNA is TGCGCCAGCAGCCCCCAACAGAACTACGAGCAGTACTTC.

The CDR3 coding sequence is TGCGCCAGCAGTGAGTCCGGCAGGGGCAGCTCTGGAAACACCATATATTTT. This codes for CASSESGRGSSGNTIYF. V gene TRBV10-2 combines with J gene TRBJ1-3, with D perhaps matching TRBD1 (6 bases). The CDR3 sequence is 17 residues long. Germline V gives CDR1 WSHSY, CDR2 SAAADI. The V end lost 0 bases, the J end lost 0 bases, and 12 bases lay between the germline ends.

V gene TRBV7-2 combines with J gene TRBJ2-2; 9 bases match TRBD2. Germline V gives CDR1 SGHTA, CDR2 FQGNSA. V lost 3 bases, J lost 0 bases, and 5 bases stayed unmatched. The CDR3 covers 17 residues. DNA of the CDR3: TGTGCCAGCAGCTTGAGTCTAGCGGGACCGAACACCGGGGAGCTGTTTTTT. This codes for CASSLSLAGPNTGELFF.

The chain links TRBV7-9 to TRBJ1-6, with D possibly TRBD1 on 5 matching bases. The CDR3 is 14 amino acids. V was cut by 2 bases and J by 7 bases, with 9 bases left in between. Looked up from germline, CDR1 is SEHNR and CDR2 is FQNEAQ (reference sequence). The CDR3 region is CASSLQGRNSPLHF. The CDR3 DNA follows: TGTGCCAGCAGCTTACAGGGCAGGAATTCACCCCTCCACTTT.